Following are 21 T cell receptor beta chains from one sample sequenced in a study of monozygotic twins with inflammatory bowel disease. TCRdb re-called the 5' RACE reads; one entry per CDR3 protein, DNA not given. In total, the table holds around 370,000 distinct CDR3 sequences. The material sequenced was blood. Receptors were obtained from a human donor with ulcerative colitis or Crohn's disease, or a healthy co-twin of an affected twin (not recorded which).

The chain has TRBV5-1 and TRBJ2-7; TCRdb's D call of TRBD1 is untestable without DNA. The length of the CDR3 is 16 residues. Germline V gene sequence: CDR1 SGHRS, CDR2 YFSETQ. The CDR3 reads CASSPIPGQLGYEQYF.

The chain joins TRBV10-3 to TRBJ2-7; as DNA is missing, the TRBD1 call by TCRdb cannot be tested. CDR3 size: 14 residues. Germline values: CDR1 ENHRY, CDR2 SYGVKD. CDR3 in amino acids: CAIIMGQGSYEQYF.

V is TRBV29-1 and J is TRBJ2-1; lacking DNA, the TRBD1 call made by TCRdb goes unchecked. Germline values: CDR1 SQVTM, CDR2 ANQGSEA. The CDR3 sequence is 14 residues long. CDR3 loop: CSVPRIAGPNEQFF.

V and J are TRBV6-5 and TRBJ2-3; the D call from TCRdb, TRBD1, cannot be confirmed without DNA. Germline CDR1 reads MNHEY; CDR2 reads SVGAGI. The CDR3 length is 16 residues. CDR3 loop: CASSYQAGGLPDTQYF.

CDR3 region: CASSLRRDHEQYF. J is TRBJ2-7 and V is TRBV5-1; without DNA, the TCRdb call of TRBD1 cannot be checked. This CDR3 region has 13 residues. The germline gives CDR1 SGHRS, CDR2 YFSETQ.

The V call is TRBV4-3, the J call TRBJ2-1; TCRdb gives TRBD1 as the D gene, but with no DNA this cannot be confirmed. Germline V lookup: CDR1 LGHNA, CDR2 YSLEER. The CDR3 is 13 residues long. CDR3 residues: CASSQGRANEQFF.

The chain joins TRBV20-1 to TRBJ1-2. Germline V gene sequence: CDR1 DFQATT, CDR2 SNEGSKA (reference sequence). The CDR3 has 13 residues. CDR3 in amino acids: CSVRRNLQDGYTF.

This rearrangement joins TRBV12-3 or TRBV12-4 to TRBJ2-7; TCRdb's D call of TRBD2 is untestable without DNA. This CDR3 is 14 amino acids long. CDR3 amino acids: CASSLRAGTYEQYF.

The rearrangement links TRBV11-1 to TRBJ1-6; TCRdb's assignment of TRBD1 cannot be checked, as there is no DNA. Germline V CDR1 and CDR2: SGHAT, FQDESV (reference sequence). CDR3 length equals 15 residues. This chain's CDR3 is CASSQKILGDSPLHF.

This chain connects TRBV9 to TRBJ2-7. The CDR3 loop spans 14 amino acids. The germline gives CDR1 SGDLS, CDR2 YYNGEE. CDR3 region: CASSADGGSYEQYF.

The chain employs TRBV12-3 or TRBV12-4 and TRBJ1-1. CDR3 size: 13 residues. This CDR3 reads CASSLLGFTEAFF.

The rearrangement links TRBV6-1 to TRBJ1-3; the TRBD1 assignment by TCRdb is unverifiable without DNA. Germline CDR1 is MNHNS and CDR2 is SASEGT. This CDR3 contains 14 residues. CDR3 protein: CASTGVISGNTIYF.

The chain carries TRBV18 and TRBJ2-6. CDR1 and CDR2 (germline): KGHSH, LQKENI. This CDR3 region has 18 residues. CDR3 in amino acids: CASSPLGHEGSGANVLTF.

The chain uses TRBV9 and TRBJ2-1; TCRdb outputs TRBD1, but without DNA this stays unchecked. Germline V gives CDR1 SGDLS, CDR2 YYNGEE. This CDR3 is 15 amino acids long. The CDR3 protein is CASSVSGTPYNEQFF.

The chain couples TRBV5-1 to TRBJ2-1; lacking DNA, the TRBD1 call made by TCRdb goes unchecked. The CDR3 covers 13 residues. Germline V gene sequence: CDR1 SGHRS, CDR2 YFSETQ. The CDR3 loop reads CASTRDSHNEQFF.

This chain connects TRBV5-1 to TRBJ2-7; TCRdb designates TRBD1, a call that cannot be tested without DNA. Germline CDR1 and CDR2: SGHRS and YFSETQ. The CDR3 loop spans 14 amino acids. The CDR3 protein is CASSFGTGAYEQYF.

The chain uses TRBV29-1 and TRBJ2-7. Per the germline V gene, CDR1 is SQVTM and CDR2 is ANQGSEA. The CDR3 has 12 amino acids. The CDR3 loop reads CSVEEGSYEQYF.

V usage is TRBV18 and J usage is TRBJ2-1; the TRBD1 assignment by TCRdb is unverifiable without DNA. The V gene's germline CDR1 is KGHSH and CDR2 LQKENI. The CDR3 loop spans 15 amino acids. CDR3 loop: CASSDTGTDYNEQFF.

The chain couples TRBV5-1 to TRBJ2-1. This CDR3 comprises 14 residues. Germline values: CDR1 SGHRS, CDR2 YFSETQ. The CDR3 spells CASSLVRVGNEQFF.

This chain uses TRBV16 with TRBJ2-3; TCRdb designates TRBD1, a call that cannot be tested without DNA. Germline CDR1 is KGHSY and CDR2 is FQNENV. The CDR3 spans 16 residues. The CDR3 here is CASSLQGPPSTDTQYF.

The CDR3 reads CASSLEDRGPQQYF. V and J are TRBV28 and TRBJ2-7; the D gene TCRdb calls, TRBD1, cannot be checked with no DNA. Germline CDR1 and CDR2: MDHEN and SYDVKM. The CDR3 totals 14 residues.